These 26 T cell receptor beta chains were sequenced from one sample in a study of blood T cell repertoires in COVID-19. Only in-frame clones appear in the TCRdb table, and some are missing; sequencing was by immunoSEQ multiplex PCR. The sample contains 90,000 to 150,000 clones, about 79% of which appear only once. What was sequenced was peripheral blood. These receptors were obtained from a woman over 75 with acute or convalescent COVID-19.

This clone was observed a handful of times. V gene TRBV30 combines with J gene TRBJ1-4, with D uncertain. CDR1 is GTSNPN and CDR2 is SVGIG in the germline V gene (reference sequence). The CDR3 extends over 14 amino acids. Trimming pared 3 bases from V and 3 bases from J, leaving 11 bases between. DNA of the CDR3: TGTGCCTGGAGACGGAGGTCAGCTAATGAAAAACTGTTTTTT. This sequence encodes CAWRRRSANEKLFF. The full variable domain, completed using reference TRBV30 and TRBJ1-4, is SQTIHQWPATLVQPVGSPLSLECTVEGTSNPNLYWYRQAAGRGLQLLFYSVGIGQISSEVPQNLSASRPQDRQFILSSKKLLLSDSGFYLCAWRRRSANEKLFFGSGTQLSVL.

This clone was seen a single time. The chain recombines TRBV19 with TRBJ2-7, with 9 bases that match TRBD1. This CDR3 comprises 19 residues. V shed 4 bases and J 3 bases; nucleotides not matched to a gene: 19. Germline CDR1 and CDR2: LNHDA and SQIVND (reference sequence). CDR3 sequence reads: CASSTTHLSPGTGHYEQYF. Written as DNA, the CDR3 is TGTGCCAGTAGTACTACCCACCTGTCTCCCGGGACAGGGCACTACGAGCAGTACTTC.

The chain uses TRBV11-1 and TRBJ2-1, with D maybe TRBD1 (6 bases). V shed 4 bases and J shed 3 bases, with 16 bases lying between them. This CDR3 contains 16 residues. Per germline, CDR1 SGHAT and CDR2 FQDESV (reference sequence). Here the CDR3 DNA reads TGTGCCAGCAGCTCCAGACAGGTCCGCTTCTACAATGAGCAGTTCTTC. Translating gives CASSSRQVRFYNEQFF. Supplemented by reference TRBV11-1 and TRBJ2-1, the full variable domain reads EAEVAQSPRYKITEKSQAVAFWCDPISGHATLYWYRQILGQGPELLVQFQDESVVDDSQLPKDRFSAERLKGVDSTLKIQPAELGDSAMYLCASSSRQVRFYNEQFFGPGTRLTVL.

This clone was detected once. Other DNA sequences from this sample encode an identical CDR3 as well. The chain joins TRBV27 to TRBJ2-2, with D possibly TRBD1 on 5 matching bases. This CDR3 has 15 amino acids. CDR1 and CDR2 (germline): MNHEY, SMNVEV (reference sequence). The V gene lost 2 bases and the J gene lost 0 bases, with 7 bases spanning the gap. The CDR3 protein is CASSLRGTNTGELFF. Here the CDR3 DNA reads TGTGCCAGCAGTTTAAGGGGCACGAACACCGGGGAGCTGTTTTTT.

This rearrangement joins TRBV19 to TRBJ2-7, with 7 bases identical to TRBD1. Trimming took 5 bases from V and 0 from J; bases not matched to a gene: 7. This CDR3 is built from 15 residues. Germline loops: CDR1 LNHDA, CDR2 SQIVND (reference sequence). DNA of the CDR3: TGTGCCAGTAGTTTCTCCTCAGGGGGCTCCTACGAGCAGTACTTC. It codes for CASSFSSGGSYEQYF.

The chain recombines TRBV24-1 with TRBJ1-5; no clear D gene. The V gene lost 4 bases and the J gene lost 8 bases, with 14 bases spanning the gap. Germline V gene data show CDR1 as KGHDR and CDR2 as SFDVKD. The CDR3 length is 14 residues. As DNA, the CDR3 is TGTGCCACCAGTGAGGGAAGGACTGTGGAGCCCCAGCATTTT. Translated: CATSEGRTVEPQHF.

A few counts support this clone. The V and J genes are TRBV11-2 and TRBJ2-2; 9 nucleotides line up with TRBD2. Germline CDR1 and CDR2: SGHAT and FQNNGV. Trimming removed 1 base from V and 6 bases from J; junction bases left unmatched: 6. CDR3 length equals 16 residues. CDR3 nucleotide sequence: TGTGCCAGCAGCTTAGTAAGAGCGGGAGGACCCGGGGAGCTGTTTTTT. This codes for CASSLVRAGGPGELFF. The whole variable domain, remainder taken from reference TRBV11-2 and TRBJ2-2, is EAGVAQSPRYKIIEKRQSVAFWCNPISGHATLYWYQQILGQGPKLLIQFQNNGVVDDSQLPKDRFSAERLKGVDSTLKIQPAKLEDSAVYLCASSLVRAGGPGELFFGEGSRLTVL.

This rearrangement joins TRBV6-2 or TRBV6-3 to TRBJ1-5, with TRBD1 as a possible D gene (5 bases). This CDR3 comprises 15 residues. V lost 3 bases to trimming and J lost 2 bases, with 11 bases between them. Germline CDR1 is MNHEY and CDR2 is SVGEGT. CDR3 DNA: TGTGCCAGCAGTTATGGGGGGTGGGGCAATCAGCCCCAGCATTTT. Protein product: CASSYGGWGNQPQHF.

This chain connects TRBV3-1 (or the pseudogene TRBV3-2) to TRBJ1-3; 7 bases fit TRBD1. Trimming removed 0 bases from V and 1 base from J; junction bases left unmatched: 9. In germline, CDR1 is LGHDT, CDR2 YNNKEL (reference sequence). This CDR3 has 18 amino acids. This chain's CDR3 is CASSQEGRGLPSGNTIYF. CDR3 bases: TGTGCCAGCAGCCAAGAGGGTAGGGGGCTTCCTTCTGGAAACACCATATATTTT.

The chain is built from TRBV18 and TRBJ1-1; D is possibly TRBD1 (5 bases). Per germline, CDR1 KGHSH and CDR2 LQKENI. Trimming stripped 2 bases from V and 7 bases from J, with 14 bases between. The CDR3 consists of 14 residues. The DNA of the CDR3 is TGTGCCAGCTCACCATCGGGGGGGGGTGTTGAAGCTTTCTTT. Amino acids: CASSPSGGGVEAFF.

V and J are TRBV7-2 and TRBJ2-3, with a possible D match to TRBD1 (6 bases). CDR1 is SGHTA, CDR2 FQGNSA, per germline. With 5 bases removed from V and 2 bases from J, the gap between germline ends came to 11 bases. The CDR3 loop spans 14 amino acids. CDR3 coding DNA: TGTGCCAGCAGCCAGGGACACCTCACAGATACGCAGTATTTT. It specifies CASSQGHLTDTQYF. The entire variable domain, with the rest obtained from reference TRBV7-2 and TRBJ2-3, is as follows: GAGVSQSPSNKVTEKGKDVELRCDPISGHTALYWYRQSLGQGLEFLIYFQGNSAPDKSGLPSDRFSAERTGGSVSTLTIQRTQQEDSAVYLCASSQGHLTDTQYFGPGTRLTVL.

The chain carries TRBV7-2 and TRBJ1-4; D uncertain. The CDR3 extends over 14 amino acids. V was clipped by 2 bases and J by 8 bases, with 12 bases between them. Looked up from germline, CDR1 is SGHTA and CDR2 is FQGNSA. Written as DNA, the CDR3 is TGTGCCAGCAGCTTAACTCCCCGAGGCGAAAAACTGTTTTTT. Protein: CASSLTPRGEKLFF.

The rearrangement links TRBV6-5 to TRBJ1-1; weak D call: TRBD1 (5 bases). Deletions cut 8 bases from V and 10 bases from J, with 20 bases between. CDR3 length: 13 residues. Germline V gives CDR1 MNHEY, CDR2 SVGAGI. The CDR3 nucleotides read TGTGCCAGCTCTAGTAATGGCCAGGGATTAGCTTTCTTT. It codes for CASSSNGQGLAFF.

The chain is built from TRBV5-4 and TRBJ2-2; possibly TRBD1 for D (5 bases). The CDR3 is 15 amino acids. Germline values: CDR1 SGHNT, CDR2 YYREEE (reference sequence). V dropped 4 bases and J dropped 2 bases, with 12 bases sitting between them. CDR3 sequence: CASSQQTANTGELFF. The CDR3 coding sequence is TGTGCCAGCAGCCAGCAGACAGCTAACACCGGGGAGCTGTTTTTT. The whole variable domain, filled in from reference TRBV5-4 and TRBJ2-2, reads ETGVTQSPTHLIKTRGQQVTLRCSSQSGHNTVSWYQQALGQGPQFIFQYYREEENGRGNFPPRFSGLQFPNYSSELNVNALELDDSALYLCASSQQTANTGELFFGEGSRLTVL.

V and J are TRBV7-2 and TRBJ1-2; 9 bases match TRBD1. After removal of 1 base from V and 4 bases from J, the junction contained 4 bases not matched to a gene. Germline V gene sequence: CDR1 SGHTA, CDR2 FQGNSA. The CDR3 loop spans 15 amino acids. CDR3 coding DNA: TGTGCCAGCAGCTTAGATCCGGGACAGGGCTATGGCTACACCTTC. This encodes CASSLDPGQGYGYTF.

The chain links TRBV4-3 to TRBJ1-1; 7 nucleotides match TRBD1. Trimming cost V 5 bases and J 2 bases; bases outside gene matches: 5. Germline V gene sequence: CDR1 LGHNA, CDR2 YSLEER. The CDR3 extends over 14 amino acids. The CDR3 region has the DNA TGCGCCAGCAGCAAGGGGGACAGCAACACTGAAGCTTTCTTT. As protein: CASSKGDSNTEAFF.

This clone was observed a single time. The V call is TRBV6-2 or TRBV6-3, the J call TRBJ2-7; D perhaps matches TRBD1 (6 bases). Germline CDR1 is MNHEY and CDR2 is SVGEGT. V was cut by 6 bases and J by 5 bases, with 17 bases left in between. The CDR3 sequence is 14 residues long. The CDR3 DNA follows: TGTGCCAGCAGCCCAGCCCTAACAGGGAACGAGCAGTACTTC. Amino acids: CASSPALTGNEQYF.

The chain carries TRBV5-1 and TRBJ2-1; the match to TRBD1 covers 8 bases. CDR1 SGHRS and CDR2 YFSETQ come from the germline V gene. CDR3 size: 15 residues. The V and J ends lost 4 bases and 6 bases, in that order; junction bases with no gene match: 9. CDR3 in amino acids: CASSHGTGSINEQFF. The CDR3 coding sequence is TGCGCCAGCAGCCACGGGACAGGCTCGATCAATGAGCAGTTCTTC. Drawing the rest from reference TRBV5-1 and TRBJ2-1, the complete variable domain is KAGVTQTPRYLIKTRGQQVTLSCSPISGHRSVSWYQQTPGQGLQFLFEYFSETQRNKGNFPGRFSGRQFSNSRSEMNVSTLELGDSALYLCASSHGTGSINEQFFGPGTRLTVL.

The chain uses TRBV29-1 and TRBJ2-2; TRBD1 aligns across 9 bases. The CDR3 is 16 amino acids. With V trimmed by 4 bases and J by 0 bases, 6 bases remained unmatched. The germline V gene has CDR1 SQVTM and CDR2 ANQGSEA. CDR3 sequence (DNA): TGCAGCGTTGGAGGGACAGGGAGCGCGAACACCGGGGAGCTGTTTTTT. Protein sequence: CSVGGTGSANTGELFF.

The rearrangement uses TRBV5-4 and TRBJ1-4, with D unresolved. Germline lookup yields CDR1 SGHNT and CDR2 YYREEE (reference sequence). The CDR3 runs 17 residues. V was pared by 2 bases and J by 0 bases, with 14 bases between. The CDR3 nucleotides read TGTGCCAGCAGCTTAGGTTTGAGCGGGTCAACTAATGAAAAACTGTTTTTT. Its translation is CASSLGLSGSTNEKLFF.

The chain has TRBV4-2 and TRBJ2-3, with 12 bases that match TRBD2. The CDR3 is 18 residues long. Germline CDR1 LGHNA, CDR2 YNFKEQ. Trimming at V came to 3 bases and at J to 0 bases, leaving 7 bases not matched to a gene. CDR3 in amino acids: CASSHPSGRGPSTDTQYF. In DNA form, the CDR3 reads TGTGCCAGCAGCCATCCTAGCGGGAGGGGACCTAGCACAGATACGCAGTATTTT.

The rearrangement joins TRBV3-1 (or the pseudogene TRBV3-2) to TRBJ1-4; D call uncertain. V lost 1 base to trimming and J lost 2 bases, with 5 bases between them. Germline V gene sequence: CDR1 LGHDT, CDR2 YNNKEL (reference sequence). This CDR3 is built from 14 residues. CDR3 DNA: TGTGCCAGCAGCCAAGGAGGGACTAATGAAAAACTGTTTTTT. This sequence encodes CASSQGGTNEKLFF.

This clone appeared a few times. The rearrangement uses TRBV4-3 and TRBJ1-6; D is unclear. Looked up from germline, CDR1 is LGHNA and CDR2 is YSLEER. This CDR3 contains 18 residues. Trimming shortened V by 0 bases and J by 4 bases, and 16 bases separated the two germline ends. The CDR3 DNA sequence: TGCGCCAGCAGCCAAGAGTTGAGTTCGGGGTTTTATAATTCACCCCTCCACTTT. Translated, it gives CASSQELSSGFYNSPLHF.

This clone occurred a few times. This rearrangement joins TRBV5-8 to TRBJ2-3; D is possibly TRBD2 (6 bases). CDR3 length: 15 amino acids. Germline CDR1 is SGHTS and CDR2 is YDEGEE. V was clipped by 4 bases and J by 0 bases, with 12 bases between them. The CDR3 protein is CASSPGGGSTDTQYF. The CDR3 coding sequence is TGTGCCAGCAGCCCCGGGGGAGGTAGCACAGATACGCAGTATTTT.

In this sample, this clone turned up once. This chain links TRBV7-9 with TRBJ1-2; D ambiguous. CDR3 length: 13 residues. The V gene's germline CDR1 is SEHNR and CDR2 FQNEAQ (reference sequence). The V gene lost 1 base and the J gene lost 8 bases, with 11 bases spanning the gap. The CDR3 loop is CASSLDPGIGYTF. CDR3 bases: TGTGCCAGCAGCTTAGACCCGGGTATCGGCTACACCTTC.

The V and J genes are TRBV15 and TRBJ2-7; perhaps TRBD2 as D (6 bases). The CDR3 is made up of 15 amino acids. Trimming took off 4 bases at V and 6 bases at J, with 19 bases between the two ends. CDR1 and CDR2 (germline): LNHNV, YYDKDF (reference sequence). The CDR3 DNA sequence: TGTGCCACCAGCACCAGGGTCGGGAGTGGGATCGAGCAGTACTTC. Translated: CATSTRVGSGIEQYF. Based on the CDR3 plus reference TRBV15 and TRBJ2-7, the full variable domain is DAMVIQNPRYQVTQFGKPVTLSCSQTLNHNVMYWYQQKSSQAPKLLFHYYDKDFNNEADTPDNFQSRRPNTSFCFLDIRSPGLGDTAMYLCATSTRVGSGIEQYFGPGTRLTVT.